Shown below are 29 T cell receptor beta chains from a single sample sequenced in a study of T cell changes during pregnancy in multiple sclerosis. Profiled with immunoSEQ multiplex PCR; TCRdb holds only in-frame clones, not every one. The repertoire holds around 40,000 clones, with approximately 92% as singletons. Sequenced here: CD8+ T cells from peripheral blood mononuclear cells, sampled before pregnancy. These receptors were taken from a female donor with multiple sclerosis, enrolled in a pregnancy study.

The chain is built from TRBV5-6 and TRBJ1-1; TRBD1 is a possible D gene (6 bases). Germline CDR1 and CDR2: SGHDT and YYEEEE. There are 13 residues in the CDR3. Deletions cut 4 bases from V and 13 bases from J, with 20 bases between. CDR3 loop: CASSTGGALLGFF. In DNA form, the CDR3 reads TGTGCCAGCAGCACCGGGGGGGCACTCTTAGGTTTCTTT.

V usage is TRBV7-9 and J usage is TRBJ1-5; D perhaps matches TRBD1 (5 bases). Trimming cost V 5 bases and J 3 bases, with 20 bases left between them. The CDR3 is 17 residues long. In germline, CDR1 is SEHNR, CDR2 FQNEAQ (reference sequence). The CDR3 nucleotides are TGTGCCAGCAGCCCCTCCCTGGGGTCAGGGATCAATCAGCCCCAGCATTTT. Translated, it gives CASSPSLGSGINQPQHF. The whole variable domain, remainder taken from reference TRBV7-9 and TRBJ1-5, is DTGVSQNPRHKITKRGQNVTFRCDPISEHNRLYWYRQTLGQGPEFLTYFQNEAQLEKSRLLSDRFSAERPKGSFSTLEIQRTEQGDSAMYLCASSPSLGSGINQPQHFGDGTRLSIL.

CDR3 bases: TGTGCCAGTTGGGGGGGAAGGGAGACCCAGTACTTC. Translating it yields CASWGGRETQYF. The V call is TRBV2, the J call TRBJ2-5, with 7 bases lining up with TRBD2. The CDR3 loop spans 12 amino acids. Germline CDR1 and CDR2: SNHLY and FYNNEI. V lost 9 bases and J lost 5; bases outside the gene matches: 6.

The CDR3 nucleotides read TGTGCCAGCAGCTTGGGCGGGGGCTCGCAGTATTTT. It codes for CASSLGGGSQYF. The chain carries TRBV5-6 and TRBJ2-3; the D gene is possibly TRBD2 (7 bases). In germline, CDR1 is SGHDT, CDR2 YYEEEE. The CDR3 extends over 12 amino acids. Trimming took 0 bases from V and 10 from J, leaving 9 bases between them.

The chain is built from TRBV5-4 and TRBJ2-3; 7 bases fit TRBD2. This CDR3 is built from 15 residues. The trim removed 5 bases at V and 3 bases at J, leaving 9 bases unmatched. Per germline, CDR1 SGHNT and CDR2 YYREEE (reference sequence). Written as DNA, the CDR3 is TGTGCCAGCAGGCAGGGAGGGCTCGGGACAGATACGCAGTATTTT. Translated: CASRQGGLGTDTQYF.

This clone was seen only once. The chain has TRBV7-3 and TRBJ2-2, with D perhaps matching TRBD2 (5 bases). Deletions cut 5 bases from V and 8 bases from J, with 9 bases between. The CDR3 has 12 residues. Germline CDR1 SGHTA, CDR2 FQGTGA. This chain's CDR3 is CASSPGGGELFF. CDR3 sequence (DNA): TGTGCCAGCAGCCCCGGCGGGGGGGAGCTGTTTTTT.

This clone occurred once. The chain uses TRBV19 and TRBJ2-1; 7 bases align to TRBD1. Germline lookup yields CDR1 LNHDA and CDR2 SQIVND (reference sequence). V lost 1 base and J lost 3; bases outside the gene matches: 6. This CDR3 comprises 16 residues. CDR3 coding DNA: TGTGCCAGTAGTATAGGAGACAGGGCTTTCTACAATGAGCAGTTCTTC. It is translated as CASSIGDRAFYNEQFF.

V and J are TRBV5-6 and TRBJ2-3; the match to TRBD2 covers 8 bases. The CDR3 is 16 amino acids. In germline, CDR1 is SGHDT, CDR2 YYEEEE. With 4 bases clipped from V and 2 bases from J, the junction kept 9 bases outside the gene matches. The CDR3 loop reads CASSPLAGSYTDTQYF. The CDR3 DNA reads TGTGCCAGCAGCCCCCTAGCGGGCTCCTACACAGATACGCAGTATTTT.

The V call is TRBV27, the J call TRBJ2-3; TRBD2 matches at 12 bases. Germline-derived CDR1 and CDR2 are MNHEY and SMNVEV (reference sequence). This CDR3 is 16 amino acids long. V was pared by 4 bases and J by 5 bases, with 7 bases of the junction left unmatched. The CDR3 region is CASSSLAGGPRDTQYF. The DNA of the CDR3 is TGTGCCAGCAGTTCCCTAGCGGGAGGGCCAAGAGATACGCAGTATTTT.

The genes are TRBV11-2 and TRBJ1-6, with 8 bases lining up with TRBD1. The CDR3 spans 18 residues. Germline V gene lookup returns CDR1 SGHAT and CDR2 FQNNGV. The V segment lost 5 bases and the J segment 0 bases; nucleotides outside the gene matches: 9. Written as DNA, the CDR3 is TGTGCCAGCAGCCCGTGGACAGGGAGTAGCTCCTATAATTCACCCCTCCACTTT. Its protein is CASSPWTGSSSYNSPLHF.

The chain has TRBV27 and TRBJ1-3; TRBD1 is a possible D gene (6 bases). CDR1 MNHEY and CDR2 SMNVEV come from the germline V gene (reference sequence). V lost 5 bases, J lost 2 bases, and 10 bases lay in between. The CDR3 has 14 amino acids. The CDR3, as DNA: TGTGCCAGCAGTCCCGGGGGGCCTGGAAACACCATATATTTT. This codes for CASSPGGPGNTIYF.

Written as DNA, the CDR3 is TGTGCCAGCAGCCCATCTGACAGGGGAGAGGGCTACACCTTC. This sequence encodes CASSPSDRGEGYTF. The chain combines TRBV9 with TRBJ1-2, with 8 bases that match TRBD1. The CDR3 length is 14 residues. The J segment lost 8 bases and the V segment lost 4 bases, leaving 10 bases of the junction unmatched. The germline V gene encodes CDR1 SGDLS and CDR2 YYNGEE.

J is TRBJ2-1 and V is TRBV7-8, with 9 nucleotides matching TRBD2. The CDR3 is 16 residues long. Germline CDR1 SGHVS, CDR2 FQNEAQ. The J segment lost 8 bases and the V segment lost 0 bases, leaving 8 bases of the junction unmatched. This chain's CDR3 is CASSLAGGGAMDEQFF. CDR3 DNA sequence: TGTGCCAGCAGCTTAGCGGGCGGGGGGGCCATGGATGAGCAGTTCTTC.

The chain combines TRBV7-9 with TRBJ2-3; 10 bases agree with TRBD2. Trimming removed 5 bases from V and 2 bases from J; junction bases left unmatched: 10. The CDR3 extends over 17 amino acids. Germline CDR1 is SEHNR and CDR2 is FQNEAQ (reference sequence). In DNA form, the CDR3 reads TGTGCCAGCAGCCGGACCGGGACTAGCGTTTCCACAGATACGCAGTATTTT. It yields the protein CASSRTGTSVSTDTQYF.

This chain uses TRBV15 with TRBJ2-7, with no clear D. Looked up from germline, CDR1 is LNHNV and CDR2 is YYDKDF (reference sequence). The CDR3 runs 14 residues. V was trimmed by 5 bases and J by 6 bases, leaving 17 bases between them. The CDR3 DNA sequence: TGTGCCACCAGCGGGTCTTCTACGGGTGGCGAGCAGTACTTC. It yields the protein CATSGSSTGGEQYF.

The J gene is TRBJ2-7, the V gene TRBV28; D perhaps matches TRBD2 (6 bases). Germline loops: CDR1 MDHEN, CDR2 SYDVKM. The CDR3 consists of 16 residues. Trimming took 7 bases from V and 0 from J, leaving 19 bases between them. The CDR3 DNA sequence: TGTGCCAGCACCCACCCCGGGGGAGCCCCCTCCTACGAGCAGTACTTC. It encodes CASTHPGGAPSYEQYF.

This chain joins TRBV7-3 and TRBJ2-7; possible D gene TRBD1, 5 bases. This CDR3 region has 15 residues. V lost 2 bases and J lost 5, with 16 bases in between. Germline-derived CDR1 and CDR2 are SGHTA and FQGTGA. The CDR3 sequence is CASSLSVLGPDEQYF. The CDR3 DNA reads TGTGCCAGCAGCTTATCGGTTCTGGGGCCTGACGAGCAGTACTTC. Using reference TRBV7-3 and TRBJ2-7 for the parts outside the CDR3, the full variable domain is GAGVSQTPSNKVTEKGKYVELRCDPISGHTALYWYRQSLGQGPEFLIYFQGTGAADDSGLPNDRFFAVRPEGSVSTLKIQRTERGDSAVYLCASSLSVLGPDEQYFGPGTRLTVT.

The chain recombines TRBV6-5 with TRBJ1-2; D perhaps matches TRBD1 (5 bases). Deletions cut 1 base from V and 3 bases from J, with 15 bases between. The CDR3 loop spans 16 amino acids. The germline V gene has CDR1 MNHEY and CDR2 SVGAGI. CDR3 in amino acids: CASSYFVGGFDYGYTF. CDR3 nucleotide sequence: TGTGCCAGCAGTTACTTTGTCGGGGGTTTTGACTATGGCTACACCTTC.

The chain links TRBV19 to TRBJ1-2, with 7 bases aligning to TRBD1. Germline CDR1 and CDR2: LNHDA and SQIVND (reference sequence). V trimming: 5 bases; J trimming: 2 bases; junction bases outside the gene matches: 14. CDR3 size: 17 residues. As DNA, the CDR3 is TGTGCCAGTAGTCCCCGGTTGAGGGACAGTGAAAACTATGGCTACACCTTC. It codes for CASSPRLRDSENYGYTF. The variable domain in full, with the rest retrieved from reference TRBV19 and TRBJ1-2, is DGGITQSPKYLFRKEGQNVTLSCEQNLNHDAMYWYRQDPGQGLRLIYYSQIVNDFQKGDIAEGYSVSREKKESFPLTVTSAQKNPTAFYLCASSPRLRDSENYGYTFGSGTRLTVV.

The chain has TRBV5-1 and TRBJ1-1; D ambiguous. Trimming shortened V by 7 bases and J by 0 bases, and 10 bases separated the two germline ends. Germline V gene data show CDR1 as SGHRS and CDR2 as YFSETQ. The CDR3 spans 13 residues. This CDR3 is CASRTGMNTEAFF. CDR3 coding DNA: TGCGCCAGCCGGACGGGGATGAACACTGAAGCTTTCTTT.

The CDR3 DNA reads as TGTGCCAGCAGCTTAATCGGGGGGCTCTACAATGAGCAGTTCTTC. Translating it yields CASSLIGGLYNEQFF. The gene calls are TRBV7-3 and TRBJ2-1; D is possibly TRBD2 (7 bases). Germline CDR1 SGHTA, CDR2 FQGTGA. The V end was cut by 1 base, the J end by 3 bases, with 10 bases between. The CDR3 runs to 15 residues. The full variable domain, rest sourced from reference TRBV7-3 and TRBJ2-1, is GAGVSQTPSNKVTEKGKYVELRCDPISGHTALYWYRQSLGQGPEFLIYFQGTGAADDSGLPNDRFFAVRPEGSVSTLKIQRTERGDSAVYLCASSLIGGLYNEQFFGPGTRLTVL.

In regard to this clone: Other DNA sequences of this sample code for an identical CDR3. The CDR3 spells CASSVGGRNTEAFF. The CDR3 DNA reads as TGTGCCAGCAGCGTAGGGGGCCGGAACACTGAAGCTTTCTTT. The chain carries TRBV9 and TRBJ1-1; D is possibly TRBD1 (5 bases). This CDR3 is 14 amino acids long. The ends were cut back, 0 bases at V and 1 base at J, with 7 bases in the middle. The germline V gene has CDR1 SGDLS and CDR2 YYNGEE.

The chain combines TRBV15 with TRBJ2-7; D may be TRBD2 (5 bases). Trimming removed 4 bases at V and 1 base at J, with 20 bases between. The CDR3 has 17 amino acids. From germline, CDR1 is LNHNV and CDR2 YYDKDF (reference sequence). As DNA, the CDR3 is TGTGCCACCAGCATTTCCCGTAGCGCCCAAGGGTCCTACGAGCAGTACTTC. Its translation: CATSISRSAQGSYEQYF.

V gene TRBV7-9 combines with J gene TRBJ1-1; 9 nucleotides match TRBD1. With 2 bases clipped from V and 7 bases from J, the junction kept 5 bases outside the gene matches. This CDR3 has 14 residues. Per the germline V gene, CDR1 is SEHNR and CDR2 is FQNEAQ (reference sequence). CDR3 region: CASSLSGTGYEAFF. CDR3 bases: TGTGCCAGCAGCTTATCCGGGACAGGGTATGAAGCTTTCTTT.

This clone was recorded once. The chain links TRBV27 to TRBJ2-1, with D possibly matching TRBD2 (5 bases). V shed 6 bases and J shed 10 bases, with 16 bases lying between them. This CDR3 comprises 13 residues. The germline V gene has CDR1 MNHEY and CDR2 SMNVEV (reference sequence). The CDR3 reads CASRDGVGGEQFF. In DNA form, the CDR3 reads TGTGCCAGCAGGGACGGGGTGGGCGGCGAGCAGTTCTTC.

V and J are TRBV9 and TRBJ2-1; TRBD2 might be the D (5 bases). Trimming removed 4 bases from V and 9 bases from J, with 14 bases in between. The V gene's germline CDR1 is SGDLS and CDR2 YYNGEE. The CDR3 loop spans 13 amino acids. The CDR3 loop is CASSPTPSGEQFF. The DNA for the CDR3 is TGTGCCAGCAGCCCCACCCCCAGCGGTGAGCAGTTCTTC. Filled out from reference TRBV9 and TRBJ2-1, the complete variable domain reads DSGVTQTPKHLITATGQRVTLRCSPRSGDLSVYWYQQSLDQGLQFLIQYYNGEERAKGNILERFSAQQFPDLHSELNLSSLELGDSALYFCASSPTPSGEQFFGPGTRLTVL.

The CDR3 spells CAWSSSLNYGYTF. In DNA, the CDR3 is TGTGCCTGGAGTTCTTCTTTAAACTATGGCTACACCTTC. The V call is TRBV30, the J call TRBJ1-2; D gene uncertain. V gave up 2 bases and J gave up 2 bases, with 9 bases separating them. CDR3 length: 13 amino acids. Germline V lookup: CDR1 GTSNPN, CDR2 SVGIG (reference sequence).

The rearrangement uses TRBV4-1 and TRBJ2-7, with a possible D match to TRBD1 (5 bases). Germline loops: CDR1 MGHRA, CDR2 YSYEKL. Trimming removed 0 bases from V and 4 bases from J, with 7 bases in between. CDR3 length: 13 amino acids. The CDR3 region is CASSQEQEYEQYF. The DNA of the CDR3 is TGCGCCAGCAGCCAAGAACAGGAGTACGAGCAGTACTTC.

J is TRBJ1-4 and V is TRBV5-6; 9 nucleotides agree with TRBD1. Per the germline V gene, CDR1 is SGHDT and CDR2 is YYEEEE. Trimming at V came to 5 bases and at J to 8 bases, leaving 10 bases not matched to a gene. This CDR3 region has 15 residues. This CDR3 is CASRPSDRGGEKLFF. The DNA for the CDR3 is TGTGCCAGCAGGCCATCGGACAGGGGTGGAGAAAAACTGTTTTTT.